These 23 T cell receptor beta chains were all obtained from the same sample, sequenced in a study of T cells in women clearing cervical HPV infection. Clones were sequenced by immunoSEQ multiplex PCR, and TCRdb holds only the in-frame ones, with some missing. The sample table sets out under 50,000 clones. Sequences were obtained from blood buffy coat. These receptors were obtained from a woman between 18 and 70 years old with a cervical HPV16 infection that either progressed to CIN3+ or cleared (not recorded which).

For this clone: The missing CDR3 end, 3 residues past where the read stops, is filled in from the germline J gene. The V and J genes are TRBV19 and TRBJ1-4, with D unresolved. CDR1 is LNHDA, CDR2 SQIVND, per germline (reference sequence). CDR3 size: 14 residues. The V end was cut by 5 bases, the J end by 4 bases, with 11 bases between. CDR3 region: CASSEQYDNEKLFF. Incomplete CDR3 DNA: TGTGCCAGTAGTGAACAGTACGATAATGAAAAA.

With respect to this clone: The CDR3 extends 3 residues past the end of the read, so its final part is completed from the germline J gene. The chain carries TRBV14 and TRBJ1-2, with TRBD1 matching 12 bases. Per the germline V gene, CDR1 is SGHDN and CDR2 is FVKESK. CDR3 length: 16 residues. Here the CDR3 reads CASSQLGTGGAEGYTF. Incomplete CDR3 DNA: TGTGCCAGCAGCCAACTGGGGACAGGGGGCGCGGAGGGC.

A word on this clone: With the read ending 3 residues before the CDR3 end, the germline J gene is used to fill in that end. J is TRBJ2-2 and V is TRBV2; 7 bases are a match to TRBD1. V dropped 7 bases and J dropped 1; count of bases not matched to a gene: 9. CDR3 length: 16 amino acids. In germline, CDR1 is SNHLY, CDR2 FYNNEI. CDR3 sequence: CASKKATGVNTGELFF. The sequenced part of the CDR3 DNA is TGTGCCAGCAAAAAGGCAACAGGGGTGAACACCGGGGAG.

As to this clone: The DNA ends 3 residues before the CDR3 does, and the rest of the CDR3 is filled in from the germline J gene. The gene calls are TRBV30 and TRBJ1-1; D is possibly TRBD1 (5 bases). Germline assignment: CDR1 GTSNPN and CDR2 SVGIG (reference sequence). Trimming removed 5 bases at V and 7 bases at J, with 14 bases between. This CDR3 has 12 amino acids. The sequenced CDR3 bases are TGTGCCTGGGGAGTCAGGGATGGTGAA. Translation: CAWGVRDGE. The CDR3 in full is CAWGVRDGEAFF.

Comment on this clone: The read falls 3 residues short of the CDR3 end, and the missing part is taken from the germline J gene. The V gene is TRBV7-3, the J gene TRBJ2-1, with 14 bases aligning to TRBD2. The CDR3 is 16 residues long. Germline V lookup: CDR1 SGHTA, CDR2 FQGTGA. Germline trimming cut 7 bases from V and 9 bases from J; bases unmatched to any gene: 11. The CDR3 protein is CASTPPGTSGSTEQFF. The CDR3 bases that were read are TGTGCCAGCACCCCGCCCGGGACTAGCGGGAGCACTGAG.

Comment on this clone: The CDR3 end falls 3 residues outside the read, so it is completed with the germline J gene. This sequence joins TRBV29-1 and TRBJ1-2; D might be TRBD1 (6 bases). The germline V and J ends were trimmed by 6 bases and 0 bases, with 8 bases remaining between them. CDR1 and CDR2 (germline): SQVTM, ANQGSEA. CDR3 length equals 12 residues. The CDR3 loop reads CSVRQANYGYTF. The CDR3 DNA, read in part, is TGCAGCGTCCGACAGGCTAACTATGGC.

As to this clone: The read stops 3 residues short of the end of the CDR3; the missing end is completed from the germline J gene. This chain joins TRBV20-1 and TRBJ2-5; 7 nucleotides align to TRBD2. V gave up 0 bases and J gave up 5 bases; unmatched junction bases: 3. Germline assignment: CDR1 DFQATT and CDR2 SNEGSKA (reference sequence). The CDR3 has 13 amino acids. Here the CDR3 reads CSAREAGRETQYF. The CDR3 bases that were read are TGCAGTGCTAGAGAAGCGGGGCGGGAGACC.

As concerns this clone: The CDR3 extends 3 residues past the end of the read, so its final part is completed from the germline J gene. This sequence joins TRBV5-4 and TRBJ1-4; maybe TRBD1 (5 bases). CDR3 length: 16 residues. Germline V gives CDR1 SGHNT, CDR2 YYREEE (reference sequence). V was pared by 0 bases and J by 7 bases, with 16 bases between. This CDR3 is CASSLGQRGNVEKLFF. CDR3 DNA, as far as it was read: TGTGCCAGCAGCTTGGGACAAAGGGGAAATGTTGAAAAA.

Remarks on this clone: The CDR3 goes on 3 residues after the read ends, and that part is filled in from the germline J gene. The V gene is TRBV29-1, the J gene TRBJ1-2, with 7 bases that match TRBD1. Looked up from germline, CDR1 is SQVTM and CDR2 is ANQGSEA. The J segment lost 7 bases and the V segment lost 0 bases, leaving 8 bases of the junction unmatched. The CDR3 has 14 amino acids. This CDR3 is CSVEDLKGGVGYTF. The part of the CDR3 DNA that was read is TGCAGCGTTGAAGATCTTAAAGGGGGCGTTGGC. Full variable domain (rest looked up from reference TRBV29-1 and TRBJ1-2): SAVISQKPSRDICQRGTSLTIQCQVDSQVTMMFWYRQQPGQSLTLIATANQGSEATYESGFVIDKFPISRPNLTFSTLTVSNMSPEDSSIYLCSVEDLKGGVGYTFGSGTRLTVV.

Points on this clone: The CDR3 end is not reached by the read, which stops 3 residues before it; the germline J gene fills it in. The chain joins TRBV18 to TRBJ1-6; D might be TRBD1 (6 bases). Trimming cost V 5 bases and J 4 bases, with 15 bases left between them. The CDR3 extends over 16 amino acids. Germline CDR1 and CDR2: KGHSH and LQKENI. The CDR3 reads CASSSSGDRYNSPLHF. The part of the CDR3 DNA that was read is TGTGCCAGCTCATCCTCGGGTGACAGGTATAATTCACCC.

Note on this clone: The read finishes 3 residues shy of the CDR3 end, and the germline J gene is used to complete it. The chain links TRBV18 to TRBJ1-1; D gene uncertain. Germline values: CDR1 KGHSH, CDR2 LQKENI. V lost 7 bases and J lost 5, with 20 bases in between. This CDR3 region has 15 residues. CDR3: CASLLTSGPGTEAFF. The covered CDR3 bases are TGTGCCAGCTTGCTAACAAGTGGGCCGGGGACTGAA.

Note on this clone: Read sequence stops 3 residues before the CDR3 end, and the germline J gene provides the missing end. The chain combines TRBV9 with TRBJ2-3, with TRBD2 identical over 10 bases. V was clipped by 4 bases and J by 4 bases; unmatched bases: 6. The CDR3 totals 15 residues. The germline V gene has CDR1 SGDLS and CDR2 YYNGEE. The covered CDR3 bases are TGTGCCAGCAGCACTAGCGGGGCAAGTTCAGATACG. It encodes CASSTSGASSDT. The full-length CDR3 reads as CASSTSGASSDTQYF.

In regard to this clone: The read ends 3 residues early relative to the CDR3; the germline J gene fills the gap. The gene calls are TRBV7-9 and TRBJ1-4; unclear D gene. CDR3 length: 15 residues. The germline CDR1 and CDR2 sequences are SEHNR and FQNEAQ (reference sequence). V shed 3 bases and J shed 0 bases, with 8 bases lying between them. This chain's CDR3 is CASSLSLATNEKLFF. The CDR3 DNA, read in part, is TGTGCCAGCAGCTTGAGCCTAGCAACTAATGAAAAA. Looking up the rest from reference TRBV7-9 and TRBJ1-4 gives the full variable domain: DTGVSQNPRHKITKRGQNVTFRCDPISEHNRLYWYRQTLGQGPEFLTYFQNEAQLEKSRLLSDRFSAERPKGSFSTLEIQRTEQGDSAMYLCASSLSLATNEKLFFGSGTQLSVL.

CDR3 protein: CASSPSGTGVGELFF. The sequenced CDR3 bases are TGCGCCAGCAGCCCCTCCGGGACAGGGGTCGGGGAG. This chain joins TRBV5-1 and TRBJ2-2, with 10 positions matching TRBD1. The CDR3 goes on 3 residues after the read ends, and that part is filled in from the germline J gene. This CDR3 has 15 residues. Germline V CDR1 and CDR2: SGHRS, YFSETQ. Trimming at V came to 4 bases and at J to 7 bases, leaving 7 bases not matched to a gene.

Turning to this clone: The read stops 3 residues short of the end of the CDR3; the missing end is completed from the germline J gene. The V call is TRBV13, the J call TRBJ1-1; D not certain. V was cut by 5 bases and J by 2 bases, with 9 bases left in between. Germline V gene lookup returns CDR1 PRHDT and CDR2 FYEKMQ (reference sequence). The CDR3 runs to 13 residues. Partial CDR3 DNA: TGTGCCAGCAGCCAGGTTACAAACACTGAA. Its translation: CASSQVTNTE. The CDR3 in its entirety is CASSQVTNTEAFF.

In the case of this clone: The read falls 3 residues short of the CDR3 end, and the missing part is taken from the germline J gene. The V call is TRBV10-3, the J call TRBJ2-7, with 8 bases identical to TRBD1. J lost 3 bases, V lost 3 bases, and 10 bases had no gene match. This CDR3 contains 16 residues. In germline, CDR1 is ENHRY, CDR2 SYGVKD. Here the CDR3 reads CAISDPRAGGFYEQYF. CDR3 bases read: TGTGCCATCAGTGACCCCCGTGCAGGGGGCTTCTACGAG.

With respect to this clone: The missing CDR3 end, 3 residues past where the read stops, is filled in from the germline J gene. This chain uses TRBV29-1 with TRBJ2-1; TRBD2 aligns across 7 bases. CDR1 SQVTM and CDR2 ANQGSEA come from the germline V gene. J was trimmed by 0 bases and V by 5 bases; bases with no gene match: 4. CDR3 length: 14 residues. CDR3 loop: CSVLGGGSYNEQFF. Incomplete CDR3 DNA: TGCAGCGTTCTAGGCGGGGGCTCCTACAATGAG.

Of note for this clone: The read finishes 3 residues shy of the CDR3 end, and the germline J gene is used to complete it. The chain recombines TRBV11-2 with TRBJ1-1; tentative D call: TRBD1 (5 bases). The germline V and J ends were trimmed by 3 bases and 5 bases, with 10 bases remaining between them. CDR3 length equals 13 residues. Looked up from germline, CDR1 is SGHAT and CDR2 is FQNNGV. The CDR3 loop reads CASSFGGGTEAFF. Partial CDR3 DNA: TGTGCCAGCAGCTTCGGGGGAGGAACTGAA.

On this clone: The CDR3 end is not reached by the read, which stops 3 residues before it; the germline J gene fills it in. This rearrangement joins TRBV7-3 to TRBJ2-2; no clear D gene. This CDR3 is built from 13 residues. The ends were cut back, 5 bases at V and 5 bases at J, with 9 bases in the middle. Germline V gene sequence: CDR1 SGHTA, CDR2 FQGTGA. The CDR3 DNA, read in part, is TGTGCCAGCAGCCCCCCCGTAACCGGGGAG. Translated, it gives CASSPPVTGE. In full, the CDR3 reads CASSPPVTGELFF.

As concerns this clone: The read halts 3 residues ahead of the CDR3 end, with the missing end drawn from the germline J gene. The rearrangement joins TRBV2 to TRBJ2-7; maybe TRBD1 (6 bases). From germline, CDR1 is SNHLY and CDR2 FYNNEI. The CDR3 runs 14 residues. V shed 7 bases and J shed 0 bases, with 13 bases lying between them. CDR3 sequence reads: CASTGVLSSYEQYF. Incomplete CDR3 DNA: TGTGCCAGCACAGGGGTTTTGAGCTCCTACGAG.

Regarding this clone: The read gets to within 3 residues of the CDR3 end, and the germline J gene fills in the rest. This chain connects TRBV6-1 to TRBJ2-7; D is perhaps TRBD2 (5 bases). This CDR3 is 15 amino acids long. Trimming removed 2 bases from V and 0 bases from J, with 11 bases in between. Germline CDR1 MNHNS, CDR2 SASEGT. The CDR3 region is CASSEIGLSSYEQYF. Partial CDR3 DNA: TGTGCCAGCAGTGAAATAGGACTTAGCTCCTACGAG.

Comment on this clone: The read comes to an end 3 residues before the CDR3 does, leaving the germline J gene to fill in the end. The chain is built from TRBV11-3 and TRBJ1-6; the match to TRBD1 covers 7 bases. The CDR3 totals 14 residues. Germline loops: CDR1 SGHNT, CDR2 YENEEA. The ends lost 8 bases at V and 3 bases at J; junction bases unmatched: 4. The CDR3 spells CASQGQLYNSPLHF. The sequenced part of the CDR3 DNA is TGTGCCAGCCAGGGACAGCTCTATAATTCACCC.

As for this clone: The read stops 3 residues short of the end of the CDR3; the missing end is completed from the germline J gene. V is TRBV11-3 and J is TRBJ2-2; TRBD1 matches at 8 bases. Trimming removed 7 bases from V and 3 bases from J; junction bases left unmatched: 4. This CDR3 has 14 residues. Germline V gene lookup returns CDR1 SGHNT and CDR2 YENEEA. CDR3 in amino acids: CASTTGGDTGELFF. The sequenced CDR3 bases are TGTGCCAGCACCACAGGGGGTGACACCGGGGAG.